The present entry profiles one TCR beta chain with its context. One end of the junction is discordant with germline, which a read error may explain. These data are taken from a study of cytomegalovirus exposure and HLA in healthy donors. The CDR3 has 15 residues. Germline CDR1 SGHVS, CDR2 FNYEAQ. The PCR employed 60 Vbeta primers together with 13 Jbeta primers. Clones were read by immunoSEQ multiplex PCR, and TCRdb kept only the in-frame ones, dropping some. The sample holds 97,000 or so clones, around 10% seen once. The TCR was taken from a man between 50 and 59 years old in good health and CMV-seropositive. V is TRBV7-6 and J is TRBJ1-1; TRBD1 might be the D (5 bases). Sequencing was carried out using PBMCs. The DNA of the CDR3 is TGTGCCAGCAGCTTAGCGACAGCCTCGAACACTGAAGTTTTCTTT. Protein sequence: CASSLATASNTEVFF.